This T cell receptor beta chain is from a study of blood T cell repertoires in COVID-19. Turning to the study itself: Acute-phase and convalescent COVID-19 samples originated in the United States, Italy and Spain. PBMCs, B-cell-depleted T cells, or T cells provided the cDNA or gDNA that made up the material.

Clones were sequenced by immunoSEQ multiplex PCR, and TCRdb holds only the in-frame ones, with some missing. The repertoire holds hundreds of thousands of clones, with 75% to 90% as singletons. The CDR3 totals 15 residues. CDR1 SGDLS and CDR2 YYNGEE come from the germline V gene. V gave up 4 bases and J gave up 0 bases, with 11 bases separating them. The chain combines TRBV9 with TRBJ2-1; D unclear. The material sequenced was peripheral blood. The sequence was obtained from a woman aged 70 to 79 with active or convalescent COVID-19. The CDR3 loop is CASSSSGDSYNEQFF. The CDR3 DNA follows: TGTGCCAGCAGCTCCAGTGGTGACTCCTACAATGAGCAGTTCTTC.